This TCR beta chain was obtained from a study of T cell repertoires in cytomegalovirus infection. Study summary: TCR beta signatures that were public indicated CMV infection and matching HLA type.

Study-wide results and caveats: Summed frequency of public TCR beta families distinguished CMV carriers with the relevant HLA.

Turning to this clonotype: Antigen: not known.

TCRdb re-called the reads through MiXCR, storing one row per CDR3 protein. The repertoire consists of 510,000 or so distinct CDR3 sequences, with approximately 26% occurring once and the leading ten covering about 13%. The sequencing input was PBMCs. The source of this sequence is a human donor in good health (CMV status not recorded). Some clones in this sample may be carry-over from other donors' samples.

CDR3: CASRRTSGRLDTQYF. The DNA of the CDR3 is TGTGCCAGCAGGAGGACTAGCGGGAGGTTGGATACGCAGTATTTT. The chain is built from TRBV7-6 and TRBJ2-3; 14 bases align to TRBD2. The V gene end was trimmed by 6 bases and the J gene end by 6 bases; junction bases not matched to a gene: 5. Germline assignment: CDR1 SGHVS and CDR2 FNYEAQ. The CDR3 consists of 15 residues.